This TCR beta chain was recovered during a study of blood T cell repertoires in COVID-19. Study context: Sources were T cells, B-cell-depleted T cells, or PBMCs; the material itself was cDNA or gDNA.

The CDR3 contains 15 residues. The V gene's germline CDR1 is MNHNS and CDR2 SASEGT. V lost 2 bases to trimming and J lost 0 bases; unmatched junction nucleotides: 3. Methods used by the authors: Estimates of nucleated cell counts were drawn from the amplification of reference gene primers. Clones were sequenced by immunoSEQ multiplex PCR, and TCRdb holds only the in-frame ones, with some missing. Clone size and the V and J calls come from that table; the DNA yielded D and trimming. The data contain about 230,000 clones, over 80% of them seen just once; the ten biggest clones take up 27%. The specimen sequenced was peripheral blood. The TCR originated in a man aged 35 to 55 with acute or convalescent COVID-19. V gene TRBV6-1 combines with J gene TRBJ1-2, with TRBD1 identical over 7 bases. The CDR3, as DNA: TGTGCCAGCAGTGAACTGGGACAGACTAACTATGGCTACACCTTC. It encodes CASSELGQTNYGYTF.